A selection of T cell receptor beta chains follows, all from one sample in a study of T-cell memory formation after mild COVID-19. MiXCR, applied by TCRdb to the 5' RACE reads, yields one record per CDR3 protein. The table records under 450,000 distinct CDR3 sequences, more than 20% of them present only once. The sequencing input was PBMCs or a T cell subset sorted from them (not recorded which). The source of these receptors is an adult woman who had mild COVID-19 (a few samples of this study predate the infection). Cell type and time point are not known. Both conserved end residues are part of each CDR3. Fields, in order: J gene, V gene, clone size, D gene, CDR3 protein, CDR3 DNA. The D gene is left open where the match is weak. The size of a clone is reported for some rows only, either as once, few or many, or as a class for expanded clones.

j_call: TRBJ2-3
v_call: TRBV10-3
clone_size: .
d_call: .
cdr3_aa: CAIRAAEHTDTQYF
cdr3_nt: TGTGCCATCCGTGCGGCTGAACACACAGATACGCAGTATTTT

j_call: TRBJ1-1
v_call: TRBV5-1
clone_size: few
d_call: .
cdr3_aa: CASSLGGSAEAFF
cdr3_nt: TGCGCCAGCAGCTTGGGAGGGAGCGCTGAAGCTTTCTTT

j_call: TRBJ1-1
v_call: TRBV5-6
clone_size: .
d_call: .
cdr3_aa: CASSLANLDGQINTEAFF
cdr3_nt: TGTGCCAGCAGCTTGGCCAACCTGGATGGGCAGATTAACACTGAAGCTTTCTTT

j_call: TRBJ2-2
v_call: TRBV7-2
clone_size: .
d_call: TRBD2
cdr3_aa: CASSWTSGIAGELFF
cdr3_nt: TGTGCCAGCAGTTGGACTAGCGGGATCGCTGGGGAGCTGTTTTTT

j_call: TRBJ1-1
v_call: TRBV10-3
clone_size: .
d_call: TRBD1
cdr3_aa: CAISDRRGRQGGRGGVSEAFF
cdr3_nt: TGTGCCATCAGTGATAGAAGGGGTCGACAGGGAGGCCGTGGGGGTGTCTCTGAAGCTTTCTTT

j_call: TRBJ2-6
v_call: TRBV5-1
clone_size: few
d_call: .
cdr3_aa: CASSWSGDGANVLTF
cdr3_nt: TGCGCCAGCAGCTGGTCAGGGGATGGGGCCAACGTCCTGACTTTC

j_call: TRBJ2-1
v_call: TRBV9
clone_size: .
d_call: TRBD2
cdr3_aa: CASSGGTSGRSYNEQFF
cdr3_nt: TGTGCCAGCAGCGGAGGGACTAGCGGGAGATCCTACAATGAGCAGTTCTTC

j_call: TRBJ1-2
v_call: TRBV20-1
clone_size: .
d_call: .
cdr3_aa: CSARGGMDYGYTF
cdr3_nt: TGCAGTGCTAGAGGGGGCATGGACTATGGCTACACCTTC

j_call: TRBJ2-7
v_call: TRBV5-8
clone_size: .
d_call: .
cdr3_aa: CASSFSPGRDEQYF
cdr3_nt: TGTGCCAGCAGCTTCTCGCCGGGCCGGGACGAGCAGTACTTC

j_call: TRBJ1-1
v_call: TRBV12-3/TRBV12-4
clone_size: .
d_call: .
cdr3_aa: CASSHHRDTERNTEAFF
cdr3_nt: TGTGCCAGCAGTCACCACCGGGACACCGAAAGGAACACTGAAGCTTTCTTT

j_call: TRBJ2-7
v_call: TRBV30
clone_size: few
d_call: .
cdr3_aa: CAWSASYEQYF
cdr3_nt: TGTGCCTGGAGTGCATCCTACGAGCAGTACTTC

j_call: TRBJ2-1
v_call: TRBV6-6
clone_size: .
d_call: TRBD2
cdr3_aa: CASSYSSSGSRNEQFF
cdr3_nt: TGTGCCAGCAGTTACTCGAGTAGCGGGAGCCGCAATGAGCAGTTCTTC

j_call: TRBJ2-1
v_call: TRBV9
clone_size: .
d_call: .
cdr3_aa: CASSVVGESEQFF
cdr3_nt: TGTGCCAGCAGCGTAGTAGGAGAGTCTGAGCAGTTCTTC

j_call: TRBJ2-5
v_call: TRBV19
clone_size: .
d_call: TRBD2
cdr3_aa: CASSPGTSATLQETQYF
cdr3_nt: TGTGCCAGTAGTCCTGGGACTAGCGCAACTCTACAAGAGACCCAGTACTTC

j_call: TRBJ2-1
v_call: TRBV5-6
clone_size: few
d_call: .
cdr3_aa: CASSFGGSNLFF
cdr3_nt: TGTGCCAGCAGCTTTGGTGGGAGTAATCTGTTCTTC

j_call: TRBJ2-6
v_call: TRBV6-6
clone_size: few
d_call: TRBD2
cdr3_aa: CASGPTGLAGGPGANVLTF
cdr3_nt: TGTGCCAGCGGGCCCACTGGACTAGCGGGGGGTCCTGGGGCCAACGTCCTGACTTTC

j_call: TRBJ2-7
v_call: TRBV7-8
clone_size: few
d_call: .
cdr3_aa: CASSLEGSTYEQYF
cdr3_nt: TGTGCCAGCAGCTTAGAAGGGTCTACCTACGAGCAGTACTTC

j_call: TRBJ2-7
v_call: TRBV5-1
clone_size: many
d_call: TRBD2
cdr3_aa: CASSTSGSYEQYF
cdr3_nt: TGCGCCAGCAGCACTAGCGGGAGTTACGAGCAGTACTTC

j_call: TRBJ2-4
v_call: TRBV7-8
clone_size: .
d_call: .
cdr3_aa: CASSPGEPGNIQYF
cdr3_nt: TGTGCCAGCAGCCCAGGGGAGCCGGGAAACATTCAGTACTTC

j_call: TRBJ2-7
v_call: TRBV3-1
clone_size: few
d_call: TRBD2
cdr3_aa: CASSQGTSGNSYEQYF
cdr3_nt: TGTGCCAGCAGCCAAGGGACTAGCGGGAACTCCTACGAGCAGTACTTC

j_call: TRBJ2-7
v_call: TRBV5-8
clone_size: .
d_call: .
cdr3_aa: CASRSRRGSYEQYF
cdr3_nt: TGTGCCAGCAGATCCCGAAGGGGCTCCTACGAGCAGTACTTC

j_call: TRBJ1-6
v_call: TRBV20-1
clone_size: few
d_call: .
cdr3_aa: CSARDFGTEISPLHF
cdr3_nt: TGCAGTGCTAGAGATTTCGGGACGGAGATTTCTCCCCTCCACTTT

j_call: TRBJ2-1
v_call: TRBV20-1
clone_size: .
d_call: .
cdr3_aa: CSARSLVSYNEQFF
cdr3_nt: TGCAGTGCTAGGAGCCTAGTCTCCTACAATGAGCAGTTCTTC

j_call: TRBJ2-7
v_call: TRBV5-5
clone_size: .
d_call: .
cdr3_aa: CASSFRAGTTPNEQYF
cdr3_nt: TGTGCCAGCAGTTTTCGCGCCGGGACAACTCCTAACGAGCAGTACTTC

j_call: TRBJ2-3
v_call: TRBV11-3
clone_size: .
d_call: .
cdr3_aa: CASSSPRGPSTDTQYF
cdr3_nt: TGTGCCAGCAGCTCCCCACGAGGGCCCAGCACAGATACGCAGTATTTT

j_call: TRBJ2-1
v_call: TRBV6-5
clone_size: .
d_call: .
cdr3_aa: CASSYSNRVNEQFF
cdr3_nt: TGTGCCAGCAGTTACTCGAACAGGGTTAATGAGCAGTTCTTC

j_call: TRBJ1-1
v_call: TRBV25-1
clone_size: few
d_call: TRBD1
cdr3_aa: CASSVGQGVNTEAFF
cdr3_nt: TGTGCCAGCAGTGTGGGACAGGGCGTGAACACTGAAGCTTTCTTT

j_call: TRBJ1-5
v_call: TRBV9
clone_size: few
d_call: .
cdr3_aa: CASSQIDGQPQHF
cdr3_nt: TGTGCCAGCAGCCAAATCGACGGGCAGCCCCAGCATTTT

j_call: TRBJ2-1
v_call: TRBV27
clone_size: .
d_call: .
cdr3_aa: CASSSTSYNNEQFF
cdr3_nt: TGTGCCAGCAGTTCGACTTCGTATAACAATGAGCAGTTCTTC

j_call: TRBJ2-1
v_call: TRBV3-1
clone_size: few
d_call: TRBD2
cdr3_aa: CASRSLRETNEQFF
cdr3_nt: TGTGCCAGCAGGTCTCTGCGGGAGACGAATGAGCAGTTCTTC

j_call: TRBJ2-7
v_call: TRBV29-1
clone_size: many
d_call: TRBD2
cdr3_aa: CSVERTGGLEQYF
cdr3_nt: TGCAGCGTTGAACGGACGGGAGGCCTCGAGCAGTACTTC

j_call: TRBJ2-5
v_call: TRBV7-2
clone_size: .
d_call: TRBD2
cdr3_aa: CASSLSRTSGGDVFQETQYF
cdr3_nt: TGTGCCAGCAGCTTATCTCGGACTAGCGGGGGTGATGTTTTCCAAGAGACCCAGTACTTC

j_call: TRBJ2-7
v_call: TRBV5-6
clone_size: few
d_call: .
cdr3_aa: CASSSQQSSYEQYF
cdr3_nt: TGTGCCAGCAGCTCGCAACAGTCCTCCTACGAGCAGTACTTC

j_call: TRBJ1-1
v_call: TRBV20-1
clone_size: few
d_call: .
cdr3_aa: CSVMIGPLGREAFF
cdr3_nt: TGCAGTGTCATGATCGGACCTCTTGGACGTGAAGCTTTCTTT

j_call: TRBJ2-6
v_call: TRBV4-2
clone_size: .
d_call: .
cdr3_aa: CASSDRQAGSGANVLTF
cdr3_nt: TGTGCCAGCAGCGACCGACAAGCCGGCTCTGGGGCCAACGTCCTGACTTTC

j_call: TRBJ2-7
v_call: TRBV5-1
clone_size: .
d_call: TRBD1
cdr3_aa: CASSLGWDRGSPFSYEQYF
cdr3_nt: TGCGCCAGCAGCTTGGGTTGGGACAGGGGATCCCCATTCTCCTACGAGCAGTACTTC

j_call: TRBJ2-3
v_call: TRBV5-4
clone_size: few
d_call: TRBD2
cdr3_aa: CASSFRGRAGDTQYF
cdr3_nt: TGTGCCAGCAGCTTTCGCGGGAGGGCCGGGGATACGCAGTATTTT

j_call: TRBJ2-2
v_call: TRBV15
clone_size: many
d_call: TRBD2
cdr3_aa: CATSRGAGENTGELFF
cdr3_nt: TGTGCCACCAGCAGAGGAGCGGGAGAGAACACCGGGGAGCTGTTTTTT

j_call: TRBJ2-7
v_call: TRBV2
clone_size: .
d_call: .
cdr3_aa: CASLNPVDYEQYF
cdr3_nt: TGTGCCAGCTTAAATCCGGTGGACTACGAGCAGTACTTC

j_call: TRBJ2-2
v_call: TRBV12-3/TRBV12-4
clone_size: few
d_call: .
cdr3_aa: CASSFRFLGESGELFF
cdr3_nt: TGTGCCAGCAGTTTTCGCTTCTTAGGGGAATCCGGGGAGCTGTTTTTT

j_call: TRBJ2-7
v_call: TRBV14
clone_size: .
d_call: .
cdr3_aa: CASSPHPRRPYEQYF
cdr3_nt: TGTGCCAGCAGCCCGCATCCCCGGCGTCCCTACGAGCAGTACTTC

j_call: TRBJ2-1
v_call: TRBV3-1
clone_size: .
d_call: TRBD1
cdr3_aa: CASSRSGGDEQFF
cdr3_nt: TGTGCCAGCAGCCGTTCAGGGGGCGATGAGCAGTTCTTC

j_call: TRBJ2-3
v_call: TRBV20-1
clone_size: .
d_call: .
cdr3_aa: CRAPREVAGALKDTQYF
cdr3_nt: TGCAGGGCCCCCCGCGAGGTGGCGGGGGCCCTCAAGGATACGCAGTATTTT

j_call: TRBJ1-1
v_call: TRBV2
clone_size: .
d_call: TRBD1
cdr3_aa: CASVGQGTEAFF
cdr3_nt: TGTGCCAGCGTAGGACAGGGGACTGAAGCTTTCTTT

j_call: TRBJ2-7
v_call: TRBV6-2/TRBV6-3
clone_size: .
d_call: TRBD1
cdr3_aa: CASSYGTGYEQYF
cdr3_nt: TGTGCCAGCAGCTATGGGACAGGCTACGAGCAGTACTTC

j_call: TRBJ2-7
v_call: TRBV15
clone_size: few
d_call: .
cdr3_aa: CATSRDQSVSYEQYF
cdr3_nt: TGTGCCACCAGCAGAGATCAGTCAGTCTCCTACGAGCAGTACTTC

j_call: TRBJ1-6
v_call: TRBV11-2
clone_size: .
d_call: .
cdr3_aa: CASSFGGSLNSPLHF
cdr3_nt: TGTGCCAGCAGCTTTGGGGGAAGTTTAAATTCACCCCTCCACTTT

j_call: TRBJ2-2
v_call: TRBV20-1
clone_size: few
d_call: .
cdr3_aa: CSARRTGELFF
cdr3_nt: TGCAGTGCCAGGAGGACCGGGGAGCTGTTTTTT